Each of the 17 T cell receptor beta chains below was sequenced from the same sample in a study of control samples from healthy donors and cancer patients (dated by TCRdb to the early 2020s). Receptor libraries were prepared by the immunoSEQ multiplex PCR assay. The clones in this table, taken by TCRdb from immuneACCESS, are in-frame only. Not every clone is retained; where verified, under half of the shortfall comes from an unresolved V gene, and the cause of the rest is unknown. This sample lists about 410,000 clones; more than 80% were detected once. The ten largest make up 5.5% to 7.5% of the sample. Sequenced sample: PBMCs. The receptors originated from a man aged 35-49 years with head and neck cancer.

This clone is a singleton in its sample. The chain is built from TRBV5-1 and TRBJ2-7; 8 nucleotides agree with TRBD2. There are 16 residues in the CDR3. J gave up 6 bases and V 0 bases, and 11 bases lay outside the gene matches. Germline values: CDR1 SGHRS, CDR2 YFSETQ. CDR3 nucleotide sequence: TGCGCCAGCAGCTTGGTTTCTAGCGGGTTTCCCCCCGAGCAGTACTTC. It codes for CASSLVSSGFPPEQYF. Together with reference TRBV5-1 and TRBJ2-7, the CDR3 gives the full variable domain: KAGVTQTPRYLIKTRGQQVTLSCSPISGHRSVSWYQQTPGQGLQFLFEYFSETQRNKGNFPGRFSGRQFSNSRSEMNVSTLELGDSALYLCASSLVSSGFPPEQYFGPGTRLTVT.

CDR3 DNA sequence: TGCAGCGTCCAACCACTAGCGGAAAAGACCTACGAGCAGTACTTC. Amino acids: CSVQPLAEKTYEQYF. The chain joins TRBV29-1 to TRBJ2-7, with 8 bases identical to TRBD2. CDR1 and CDR2 from the germline V gene are SQVTM and ANQGSEA. Unmatched junction bases numbered 12, after V lost 6 bases and J lost 2 bases. The CDR3 loop spans 15 amino acids.

The CDR3 protein is CASSPDRGYGYTF. CDR3 nucleotide sequence: TGTGCCAGCAGCCCCGACAGGGGCTATGGCTACACCTTC. The gene calls are TRBV5-4 and TRBJ1-2; 8 bases are shared with TRBD1. V lost 4 bases to trimming and J lost 4 bases; unmatched junction nucleotides: 3. This CDR3 contains 13 residues. The germline CDR1 and CDR2 sequences are SGHNT and YYREEE (reference sequence). Full variable domain (rest looked up from reference TRBV5-4 and TRBJ1-2): ETGVTQSPTHLIKTRGQQVTLRCSSQSGHNTVSWYQQALGQGPQFIFQYYREEENGRGNFPPRFSGLQFPNYSSELNVNALELDDSALYLCASSPDRGYGYTFGSGTRLTVV.

A few counts support this clone. The chain uses TRBV7-8 and TRBJ1-2; 10 bases are a match to TRBD1. The germline gives CDR1 SGHVS, CDR2 FQNEAQ. The V gene end was trimmed by 5 bases and the J gene end by 3 bases; junction bases not matched to a gene: 3. CDR3 length equals 14 residues. The CDR3 loop reads CASSRGTGDYGYTF. The CDR3 nucleotides read TGTGCCAGCAGCCGGGGGACAGGGGACTATGGCTACACCTTC.

For the CDR3, the DNA is TGTGCCAGCAGCAGTTGTCGGGGGTCGCGGATGAACACTGAAGCTTTCTTT. Residues: CASSSCRGSRMNTEAFF. This chain connects TRBV21-1 to TRBJ1-1. TRBV21-1 is recorded as a pseudogene. The CDR3 runs to 17 residues.

This chain joins TRBV30 and TRBJ1-1; no firm D call. The CDR3 covers 12 residues. Trimming removed 2 bases from V and 4 bases from J, with 8 bases in between. Germline V CDR1 and CDR2: GTSNPN, SVGIG (reference sequence). The CDR3 here is CAWSRWGTEAFF. CDR3 bases: TGTGCCTGGAGTCGTTGGGGCACTGAAGCTTTCTTT.

The rearrangement uses TRBV27 and TRBJ2-5; the D is unclear. The CDR3 runs to 13 residues. Germline V gene lookup returns CDR1 MNHEY and CDR2 SMNVEV (reference sequence). V was cut by 3 bases and J by 4 bases, with 9 bases left in between. The CDR3 is CASSLLGLETQYF. In DNA, the CDR3 is TGTGCCAGCAGTTTGCTCGGGTTAGAGACCCAGTACTTC.

The V call is TRBV6-5, the J call TRBJ2-5; D may correspond to TRBD1 or TRBD2 (6 bases each). The germline V and J ends were trimmed by 8 bases and 5 bases, with 18 bases remaining between them. Germline V gene data show CDR1 as MNHEY and CDR2 as SVGAGI. The CDR3 runs 14 residues. The CDR3 here is CASAMGGEGETQYF. The CDR3 nucleotides are TGTGCCAGCGCCATGGGGGGCGAGGGCGAGACCCAGTACTTC.

This chain connects TRBV3-1 (or the pseudogene TRBV3-2) to TRBJ2-3; 8 bases agree with TRBD2. Germline V gene sequence: CDR1 LGHDT, CDR2 YNNKEL (reference sequence). The junction had 8 bases not matched to a gene; V was cut back by 4 bases and J by 2 bases. This CDR3 region has 16 residues. CDR3 amino acids: CASSPRRRGVTDTQYF. Here the CDR3 DNA reads TGTGCCAGCAGCCCGAGGAGGCGGGGGGTCACAGATACGCAGTATTTT.

The V and J genes are TRBV6-1 and TRBJ2-3; 11 bases agree with TRBD2. Germline CDR1 MNHNS, CDR2 SASEGT. The J segment lost 2 bases and the V segment lost 4 bases, leaving 5 bases of the junction unmatched. This CDR3 is built from 16 residues. The CDR3 here is CASSGVAGGYTDTQYF. In DNA form, the CDR3 reads TGTGCCAGCAGTGGAGTAGCGGGAGGGTACACAGATACGCAGTATTTT.

This sequence joins TRBV9 and TRBJ1-6; the D is unclear. The CDR3 totals 18 residues. In germline, CDR1 is SGDLS, CDR2 YYNGEE. The V end was cut by 3 bases, the J end by 0 bases, with 16 bases between. The CDR3 bases are TGTGCCAGCAGCGCCCCGGTCGGCGGAAGCTCCTATAATTCACCCCTCCACTTT. Its translation is CASSAPVGGSSYNSPLHF.

CDR3 coding DNA: TGTGCCAGCAGTTACAAGGGAGGGGCCACTGAAGCTTTCTTT. It translates to CASSYKGGATEAFF. The chain employs TRBV6-2 or TRBV6-3 and TRBJ1-1, with D perhaps TRBD1 (5 bases). Germline CDR1 MNHEY, CDR2 SVGEGT. This CDR3 contains 14 residues. V lost 2 bases and J 4 bases, leaving 11 bases between the germline ends.

The V and J genes are TRBV28 and TRBJ2-7, with no clear D. The CDR3 length is 11 residues. Trimming stripped 5 bases from V and 6 bases from J, with 8 bases between. Germline V gives CDR1 MDHEN, CDR2 SYDVKM. The CDR3 here is CASSLKFEQYF. The CDR3 DNA reads as TGTGCCAGCAGTCTGAAGTTCGAGCAGTACTTC.

The rearrangement uses TRBV4-2 and TRBJ2-5, with 11 bases lining up with TRBD2. The CDR3 has 16 amino acids. CDR1 is LGHNA and CDR2 is YNFKEQ in the germline V gene. V shed 1 base and J 5 bases; nucleotides not matched to a gene: 6. CDR3 loop: CASSQATSGVGETQYF. CDR3 nucleotide sequence: TGTGCCAGCAGCCAAGCGACTAGCGGGGTGGGGGAGACCCAGTACTTC.

V gene TRBV11-2 combines with J gene TRBJ2-2; no definite D call. Trimming stripped 0 bases from V and 5 bases from J, with 10 bases between. The CDR3 totals 15 residues. Germline CDR1 SGHAT, CDR2 FQNNGV. The CDR3 protein is CASSLDLLSTGELFF. The CDR3 DNA reads as TGTGCCAGCAGCTTAGATCTCCTCTCGACCGGGGAGCTGTTTTTT.

This clone was seen only a few times. V usage is TRBV27 and J usage is TRBJ2-1; D may be TRBD2 (5 bases). This CDR3 is built from 15 residues. Looked up from germline, CDR1 is MNHEY and CDR2 is SMNVEV (reference sequence). The V end was cut by 4 bases, the J end by 9 bases, with 19 bases between. CDR3 amino acids: CASSSSGPLGLEQFF. DNA of the CDR3: TGTGCCAGCAGTTCCTCCGGACCCCTAGGACTTGAGCAGTTCTTC.

This chain links TRBV7-9 with TRBJ2-5, with 7 bases that match TRBD2. This CDR3 spans 16 amino acids. Germline trimming cut 3 bases from V and 0 bases from J; bases unmatched to any gene: 7. Germline-derived CDR1 and CDR2 are SEHNR and FQNEAQ (reference sequence). The CDR3 DNA sequence: TGTGCCAGCAGCTTTAACTCTCGGGGGGACCAAGAGACCCAGTACTTC. It codes for CASSFNSRGDQETQYF.